These T cell receptor beta chains were read from a single sample in a study of shared clonotypes between healthy human individuals. The data were produced by immunoSEQ multiplex PCR, yet TCRdb's version contains in-frame clones alone and is incomplete. The table shows roughly 1,800,000 clones, with about 95% occurring only once. The sequenced sample consisted of naive CD8+ T cells sorted from blood. These receptors all come from a man in his late teens or twenties in good health. Both conserved end residues are part of each CDR3. Fields, in order: J gene, D gene, CDR3 length, V gene, CDR3 protein, CDR3 DNA. D genes are given only for firm matches.

TRBJ2-4 | - | 15 | TRBV4-3 | CASSLLYGSEDIQYF | TGCGCCAGCAGCCTCCTTTACGGGAGTGAGGACATTCAGTACTTC
TRBJ1-2 | TRBD1 | 13 | TRBV4-1 | CASSLGTGGRYTF | TGCGCCAGCAGCCTCGGGACAGGGGGCAGGTACACCTTC
TRBJ1-1 | - | 17 | TRBV30 | CAWSVTRILGRNTEAFF | TGTGCCTGGAGTGTAACCAGAATTTTGGGCAGGAACACTGAAGCTTTCTTT
TRBJ2-6 | - | 17 | TRBV7-9 | CASSPPRGSAGANVLTF | TGTGCCAGCAGCCCACCCAGGGGCTCCGCTGGGGCCAACGTCCTGACTTTC
TRBJ2-5 | - | 14 | TRBV2 | CASPEQGNLETQYF | TGTGCCAGTCCAGAACAGGGTAACCTGGAGACCCAGTACTTC
TRBJ2-7 | - | 14 | TRBV5-1 | CASSFEGGYYEQYF | TGCGCCAGCAGCTTTGAAGGTGGCTACTACGAGCAGTACTTC
TRBJ2-7 | - | 13 | TRBV13 | CASSLDRTYEQYF | TGTGCCAGCAGCTTAGACAGAACCTACGAGCAGTACTTC
TRBJ2-3 | TRBD2 | 16 | TRBV4-1 | CASSHGGGGVLDTQYF | TGCGCCAGCAGCCATGGGGGGGGAGGGGTTTTGGATACGCAGTATTTT
TRBJ1-1 | TRBD1 | 16 | TRBV14 | CASSQDHQGAGTEAFF | TGTGCCAGCAGCCAAGATCATCAGGGGGCAGGGACTGAAGCTTTCTTT
TRBJ2-7 | - | 13 | TRBV11-3 | CASSLGWGYEQYF | TGTGCCAGCAGCTTAGGATGGGGCTACGAGCAGTACTTC
TRBJ2-1 | TRBD2 | 15 | TRBV13 | CASLSRGSSYNEQFF | TGTGCCAGCCTCTCGCGGGGGAGCTCCTACAATGAGCAGTTCTTC
TRBJ1-4 | - | 16 | TRBV7-8 | CASSLSPGGTNEKLFF | TGTGCCAGCAGCTTAAGTCCGGGGGGAACTAATGAAAAACTGTTTTTT
TRBJ2-5 | TRBD1 | 15 | TRBV9 | CASSVGGQIQETQYF | TGTGCCAGCAGCGTAGGGGGACAGATACAAGAGACCCAGTACTTC
TRBJ2-7 | - | 12 | TRBV28 | CAWGESSYEQYF | TGTGCCTGGGGGGAAAGCTCCTACGAGCAGTACTTC
TRBJ2-1 | - | 16 | TRBV9 | CASSVGGTYSYNEQFF | TGTGCCAGCAGCGTAGGAGGGACTTACTCCTACAATGAGCAGTTCTTC
TRBJ2-7 | TRBD2 | 14 | TRBV5-1 | CASTLGRGYYEQYF | TGCGCCAGCACCCTTGGGAGGGGATACTACGAGCAGTACTTC
TRBJ1-6 | - | 15 | TRBV28 | CASSLPAWGNSPLHF | TGTGCCAGCAGCCTGCCGGCCTGGGGAAATTCACCCCTCCACTTT
TRBJ1-1 | TRBD1 | 13 | TRBV30 | CAGESGGNTEAFF | TGTGCCGGCGAATCAGGGGGCAACACTGAAGCTTTCTTT
TRBJ2-5 | - | 14 | TRBV10-3 | CAISEAGLGETQYF | TGTGCCATCAGTGAGGCAGGGTTAGGGGAGACCCAGTACTTC